This T cell receptor beta chain emerged from a study of beta chain features in type 1 diabetes. Whole-study context: Patients were similar to healthy donors in age and gender (as well as in cell yields).

Every isolated RNA sample was fully reverse transcribed, so sequencing captured expressed TCRB transcripts. About 3.57 million reads per sample were averaged for naive, central memory and regulatory samples. Profiling relied on immunoSEQ multiplex PCR, and the TCRdb table lists in-frame clones only, not all of them. The data show more than 300,000 clones, around 8% seen once. This clone was seen more than once but under ten times. V was shortened by 4 bases and J by 6 bases, with 16 bases between the two germline ends. The CDR3 is 14 amino acids. The germline gives CDR1 MDHEN, CDR2 SYDVKM. The J gene is TRBJ2-7, the V gene TRBV28; D possibly uses TRBD1 or TRBD2 (5 bases each). Sequenced material: central memory CD4+ T cells from blood. The source is a woman under 30 in good health. CDR3 amino acids: CASSSSGLAGEQYF. The CDR3 DNA reads TGTGCCAGCAGTTCATCAGGGCTAGCCGGCGAGCAGTACTTC.